This T cell receptor beta chain was found in a study of shared clonotypes between healthy human individuals (dated by TCRdb to about 2020). Turning to the overall study: Two women and three men aged 18 to 49 years were included in the cohort. For each donor, CD4 naive and CD4 memory were each given three plates, CD8 naive was given two plates, and CD8 memory was given one plate. Blood TCR repertoires of about five healthy adults were deeply sequenced to estimate repertoire size and the extent of clonotype sharing between individuals. To increase sequencing depth and limit assay-specific biases, TCR repertoire library preparation and sequencing were carried out by different laboratories using diverse techniques. Each donor's leukapheresis produced roughly between roughly 0.85 and 9 billion PBMCs.

From the germline V gene (reference sequence), CDR1 is GTSNPN and CDR2 is SVGIG. The CDR3 has 15 amino acids, counting the end cysteine and phenylalanine. The read is trimmed to its CDR3 DNA, 45 bases read in frame from base 1. V was cut back by 3 bases and J by 0 bases, leaving a gap of 14 bases between them. Remarks on this clone: It lacks a known antigen. It has no much larger one-base neighbor in the sample; base qualities were not kept.

TCR CDR3 regions were amplified from genomic DNA by multiplex PCR using the deep immunoSEQ assay. Extracted genomic DNA from each cell subset was distributed evenly across all wells of several immunoSEQ 96-well plates, and each plate was treated as a replicate. Each replicate PCR for sorted subsets received about 200 ng genomic DNA, equal to roughly 29,000 T cell genomes. Purified libraries were quantified with a Qubit 3.0 fluorometer, sized on a Bioanalyzer 2100, and re-quantified with the KAPA Library Quantification kit. A separate single-read 150-cycle Illumina NextSeq 550 flow cell was used to sequence each immunoSEQ 96-well plate. Processing in the source paper ran as follows. Because the immunoSEQ output held only junctional sequences and lacked quality scores, the filtering could not match the filtering applied to full-length reads. Sequences were annotated with PyIR, a Python wrapper for IgBLAST v1.9, and V/J genes and CDR3 were assigned using IMGT germline references. Reads were removed for weak V/J assignments (E-value above 1e-6), missing CDR3, stop codons, out-of-frame junctions, or ambiguous translated residues. V3J clonotypes were defined as sequences sharing the same inferred V gene, J gene, and CDR3 amino acid sequence. To compute the percentage overlap between repertoires, the number of shared unique clonotypes was divided by the size of the smaller repertoire. Repertoire richness was assessed with RTK rarefaction, the Chao1 estimator, and Recon v2.1 estimates of unobserved clonotypes. Generation probabilities for all TCRbeta clonotypes obtained by the gDNA method from four donors were computed using OLGA. TCRdb provides this immuneACCESS table in a form limited to in-frame rearrangements. Some clones are lacking; in checked studies, under half of them reflect an unresolved V gene, and why the rest are absent is not known. From that table come the V and J calls and clone size; the DNA was used to work out D and trimming. The sample profile shows some 2.1 million clones; around 93% of them were found once. The top ten clones comprise approximately 1.7% of the sample.

CD8 naive samples were obtained by positive selection for CCR7 among CD45RO-negative cells, yielding a CD45RA+CCR7+ population from which TemRA cells were excluded. The donors were healthy, HIV-negative adults with no recently reported acute infections or vaccinations. Only Caucasian adults living in Nashville, Tennessee, USA were represented among the donors. After blood collection by leukapheresis, PBMCs were isolated using Ficoll-Histopaque density gradient centrifugation and then cryopreserved in the vapor phase of liquid nitrogen. Analytical flow cytometry was used to check the purity and quantity of every magnetically sorted T cell population. From each sorted fraction, genomic DNA was isolated and quantified by UV absorbance on a Nanodrop 2000c. Points the paper makes about the study in general: Compared with non-shared clonotypes, the clonotypes found in all four sorted-subset donors had higher generation probabilities. Estimated clonotype richness was generally larger for naive than for memory subsets. About 4.5% of naive CD4, approximately 3.7% of naive CD8, about 2.4% of memory CD4, and roughly 0.4% of memory CD8 clonotypes were shared across a few donors. The small number of donors limited the genetic and exposure-history diversity represented. Based on pairwise subsampling, the degree of clonotype sharing among donors was expected to be affected by sequencing depth. Sampling was restricted to blood, and TCR repertoires in tissue are likely to differ from TCR repertoires in blood. Even with the large sequencing depth, rarefaction of the sorted-subset datasets indicated that sequencing was incomplete.

The rearranged chain carries TRBV30 and TRBJ1-1; the D gene cannot be named for sure. The sample comprised naive CD8+ T cells from PBMCs. This sample's cell subset or site label indicates: CD45RA+CCR7+. This TCR was recovered from a man younger than 35 in good health. Some clones in this sample may be carry-over from other donors' samples. This receptor has the CDR3 CAWRRESGMNTEAFF. The DNA sequence is given as TGTGCCTGGAGAAGAGAATCCGGGATGAACACTGAAGCTTTCTTT.